This record looks at one T cell receptor (beta chain) sequence and its context. Profiled with immunoSEQ multiplex PCR; TCRdb holds only in-frame clones, not every one. The sample consists of some 140,000 clones, about 94% of them appearing once. Germline V lookup: CDR1 MGHRA, CDR2 YSYEKL. There are 17 residues in the CDR3. With 1 base removed from V and 4 bases from J, the gap between germline ends came to 17 bases. The record originates from a study of control samples from healthy donors and cancer patients. The V gene is TRBV4-1, the J gene TRBJ1-5; tentative D call: TRBD1 (5 bases). Sequenced input: blood. This TCR came from a middle-aged man in good health. The CDR3 region has the DNA TGCGCCAGCAGCCAAGTTTCGCCAGGGCTTGGGAATCAGCCCCAGCATTTT. This sequence encodes CASSQVSPGLGNQPQHF.